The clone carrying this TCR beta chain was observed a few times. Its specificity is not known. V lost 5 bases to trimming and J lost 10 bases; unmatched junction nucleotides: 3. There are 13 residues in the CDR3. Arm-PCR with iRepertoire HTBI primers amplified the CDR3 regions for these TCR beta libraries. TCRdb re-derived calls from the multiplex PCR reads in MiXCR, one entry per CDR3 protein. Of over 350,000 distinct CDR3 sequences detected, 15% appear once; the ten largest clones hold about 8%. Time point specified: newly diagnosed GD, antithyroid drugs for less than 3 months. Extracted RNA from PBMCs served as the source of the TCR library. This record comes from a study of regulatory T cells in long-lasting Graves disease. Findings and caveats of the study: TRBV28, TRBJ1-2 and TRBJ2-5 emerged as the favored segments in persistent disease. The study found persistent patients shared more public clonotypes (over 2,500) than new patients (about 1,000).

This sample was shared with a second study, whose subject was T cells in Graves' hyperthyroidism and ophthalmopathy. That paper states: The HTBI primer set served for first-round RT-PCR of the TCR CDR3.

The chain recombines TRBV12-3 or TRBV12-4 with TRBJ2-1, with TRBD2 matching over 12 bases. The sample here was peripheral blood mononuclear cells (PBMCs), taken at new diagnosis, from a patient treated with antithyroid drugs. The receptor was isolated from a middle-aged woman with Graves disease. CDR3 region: CASSRTSGDEQFF. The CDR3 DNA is TGTGCCAGCAGTAGGACTAGCGGGGACGAGCAGTTCTTC.